This T cell receptor (beta chain) derives from a study of T cell responses to AZD1222 COVID-19 vaccine. Using immunoSEQ multiplex PCR, the repertoire was profiled, and TCRdb retains in-frame clones only, with some absent. Seen here are some 120,000 clones, roughly 93% observed once, and the top ten hold over 2.5%. This CDR3 has 15 residues. Germline CDR1 LGHNT, CDR2 FRNRAP. Losses at the gene ends were 5 bases for V and 4 bases for J; bases not matched to a gene: 7. This clone was detected only once. The sample was peripheral blood, taken on day 0 of AZD1222 vaccination. This rearrangement joins TRBV12-5 to TRBJ2-3, with 9 bases matching TRBD1. This sequence originates from an adult in good health. The CDR3 protein is CASGPGTGMSDTQYF. The CDR3 DNA reads as TGTGCTAGTGGTCCCGGGACAGGGATGTCAGATACGCAGTATTTT.